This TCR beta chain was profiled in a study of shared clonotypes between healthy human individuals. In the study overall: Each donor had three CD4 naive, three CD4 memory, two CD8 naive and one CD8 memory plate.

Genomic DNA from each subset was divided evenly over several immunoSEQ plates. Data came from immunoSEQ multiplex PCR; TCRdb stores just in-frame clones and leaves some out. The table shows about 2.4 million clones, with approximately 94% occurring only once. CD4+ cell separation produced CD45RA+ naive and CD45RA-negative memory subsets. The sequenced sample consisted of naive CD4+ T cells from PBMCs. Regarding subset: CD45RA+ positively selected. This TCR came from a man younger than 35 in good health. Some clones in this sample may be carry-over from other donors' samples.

CDR3 amino acids: CASCQRVAGLGQETQYF. CDR3 sequence (DNA): TGTGCCAGCTGTCAGCGCGTAGCGGGACTTGGACAAGAGACCCAGTACTTC. The chain is built from TRBV27 and TRBJ2-5, with 8 bases that match TRBD2. The CDR3 has 17 residues. Germline V gene sequence: CDR1 MNHEY, CDR2 SMNVEV (reference sequence). V shed 8 bases, J shed 2 bases, and the junction held 16 bases outside the gene matches.